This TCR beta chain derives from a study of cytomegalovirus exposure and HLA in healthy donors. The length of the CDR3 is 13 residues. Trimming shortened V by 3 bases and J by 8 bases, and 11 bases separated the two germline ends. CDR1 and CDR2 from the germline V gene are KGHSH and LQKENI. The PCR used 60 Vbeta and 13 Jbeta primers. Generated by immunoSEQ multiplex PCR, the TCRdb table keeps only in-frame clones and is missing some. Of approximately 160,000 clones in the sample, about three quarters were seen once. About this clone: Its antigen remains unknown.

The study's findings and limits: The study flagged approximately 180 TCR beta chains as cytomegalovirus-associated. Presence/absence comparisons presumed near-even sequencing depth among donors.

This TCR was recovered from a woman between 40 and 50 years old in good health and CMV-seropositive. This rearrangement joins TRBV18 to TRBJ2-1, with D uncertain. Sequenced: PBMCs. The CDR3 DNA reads TGTGCCAGCTCACCGCCGGGTACGGATGAGCAGTTCTTC. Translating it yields CASSPPGTDEQFF.